A selection of T cell receptor beta chains follows, all from one sample in a study of HIV-infected patients and healthy controls. TCRdb re-derived calls from the 5' RACE reads in MiXCR, one entry per CDR3 protein. The table has approximately 11,000 distinct CDR3 sequences, 5.5% to 7% seen once; the top ten hold 25% to 30%. Sequenced material: blood, taken during antiretroviral therapy. These receptors were taken from an adult with HIV infection. The donor label of this sample is uncertain. The CDR3 runs from the conserved cysteine through the conserved F or W. Rows may omit the clone size; those that give it use once, few, many or a size class.

TRBJ2-6	TRBV25-1	medium-sized	CASSEPTASGANVLTF
TRBJ1-1	TRBV7-9	.	CASSPPLLGGFGTEAFF
TRBJ1-1	TRBV5-1	medium-sized	CASSPTGIQVLTAEAFF
TRBJ1-1	TRBV29-1	many	CSGGQKNTEAFF
TRBJ2-1	TRBV7-9	many	CASSPQEPGNEQFF
TRBJ2-7	TRBV20-1	many	CSASSGSDEQYF
TRBJ2-7	TRBV3-1	many	CASSHRRSTGLEQYF
TRBJ2-3	TRBV11-2	many	CASSLVSQDTQYF
TRBJ1-2	TRBV7-6	many	CASSHGTGGGYTF
TRBJ1-4	TRBV9	many	CASSPSTNEKLFF
TRBJ2-7	TRBV27	many	CASSPNGYRAYEQYF
TRBJ2-5	TRBV25-1	few	CASSPLGRFPGGQETQYF
TRBJ2-2	TRBV11-2	many	CASSPLGGVNTGELFF
TRBJ1-2	TRBV12-3/TRBV12-4	.	CASSLGLRNYGYTF
TRBJ2-1	TRBV12-3/TRBV12-4	many	CASSPESGATYNEQFF
TRBJ2-3	TRBV24-1	medium-sized	CATSDFVDAGWTQYF
TRBJ2-2	TRBV30	many	CAHSAGSANTGELFF
TRBJ1-2	TRBV4-2	many	CASSPINPPEGRGYTF
TRBJ2-1	TRBV19	many	CASSIPGQEQFF
TRBJ1-1	TRBV6-5	medium-sized	CASIVQGRAFF
TRBJ1-1	TRBV25-1	few	CASSASIGFVF
TRBJ2-3	TRBV11-1	medium-sized	CASSPSRAGTDTQYF
TRBJ1-3	TRBV19	many	CASRRETFSGNTIYF
TRBJ2-2	TRBV29-1	many	CSVERGANTGELFF
TRBJ1-1	TRBV29-1	medium-sized	CSGSLGTAINTEAFF
TRBJ2-5	TRBV12-5	medium-sized	CASGLVRLAGSYQETQYF